This T cell receptor (beta chain) was sequenced in a study of blood T cell repertoires in COVID-19. As for the study in general: PBMCs, B-cell-depleted T cells, or T cells provided the cDNA or gDNA that made up the material.

V lost 5 bases, J lost 0 bases, and 11 bases lay in between. This CDR3 spans 14 amino acids. Looked up from germline, CDR1 is LGHDT and CDR2 is YNNKEL (reference sequence). The assay was immunoSEQ multiplex PCR, and TCRdb's table has in-frame clones only and misses some. The sample lists under 150,000 clones, about 88% seen once, with about 3.4% in the top ten. The J gene is TRBJ2-7, the V gene TRBV3-1 (or the pseudogene TRBV3-2), with unresolved D. This receptor was identified in a man aged 35-49 years with acute or convalescent COVID-19. The specimen sequenced was peripheral blood. The CDR3 region is CASSSRRTSYEQYF. The CDR3 DNA follows: TGTGCCAGCAGCTCGCGAAGAACCTCCTACGAGCAGTACTTC.